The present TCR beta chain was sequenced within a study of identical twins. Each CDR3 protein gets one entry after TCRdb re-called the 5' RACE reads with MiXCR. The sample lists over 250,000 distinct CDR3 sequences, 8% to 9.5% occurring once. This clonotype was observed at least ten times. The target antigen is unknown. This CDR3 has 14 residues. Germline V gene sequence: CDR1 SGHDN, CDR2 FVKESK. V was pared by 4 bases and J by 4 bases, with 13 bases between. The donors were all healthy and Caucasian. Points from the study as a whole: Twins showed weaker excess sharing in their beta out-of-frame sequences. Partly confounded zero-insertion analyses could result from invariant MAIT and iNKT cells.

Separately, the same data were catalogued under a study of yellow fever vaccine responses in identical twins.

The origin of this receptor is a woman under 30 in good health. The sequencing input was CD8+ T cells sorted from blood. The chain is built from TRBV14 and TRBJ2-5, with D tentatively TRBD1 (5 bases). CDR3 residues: CASSPQGRRETQYF. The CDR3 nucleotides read TGTGCCAGCAGCCCCCAGGGAAGGAGAGAGACCCAGTACTTC.